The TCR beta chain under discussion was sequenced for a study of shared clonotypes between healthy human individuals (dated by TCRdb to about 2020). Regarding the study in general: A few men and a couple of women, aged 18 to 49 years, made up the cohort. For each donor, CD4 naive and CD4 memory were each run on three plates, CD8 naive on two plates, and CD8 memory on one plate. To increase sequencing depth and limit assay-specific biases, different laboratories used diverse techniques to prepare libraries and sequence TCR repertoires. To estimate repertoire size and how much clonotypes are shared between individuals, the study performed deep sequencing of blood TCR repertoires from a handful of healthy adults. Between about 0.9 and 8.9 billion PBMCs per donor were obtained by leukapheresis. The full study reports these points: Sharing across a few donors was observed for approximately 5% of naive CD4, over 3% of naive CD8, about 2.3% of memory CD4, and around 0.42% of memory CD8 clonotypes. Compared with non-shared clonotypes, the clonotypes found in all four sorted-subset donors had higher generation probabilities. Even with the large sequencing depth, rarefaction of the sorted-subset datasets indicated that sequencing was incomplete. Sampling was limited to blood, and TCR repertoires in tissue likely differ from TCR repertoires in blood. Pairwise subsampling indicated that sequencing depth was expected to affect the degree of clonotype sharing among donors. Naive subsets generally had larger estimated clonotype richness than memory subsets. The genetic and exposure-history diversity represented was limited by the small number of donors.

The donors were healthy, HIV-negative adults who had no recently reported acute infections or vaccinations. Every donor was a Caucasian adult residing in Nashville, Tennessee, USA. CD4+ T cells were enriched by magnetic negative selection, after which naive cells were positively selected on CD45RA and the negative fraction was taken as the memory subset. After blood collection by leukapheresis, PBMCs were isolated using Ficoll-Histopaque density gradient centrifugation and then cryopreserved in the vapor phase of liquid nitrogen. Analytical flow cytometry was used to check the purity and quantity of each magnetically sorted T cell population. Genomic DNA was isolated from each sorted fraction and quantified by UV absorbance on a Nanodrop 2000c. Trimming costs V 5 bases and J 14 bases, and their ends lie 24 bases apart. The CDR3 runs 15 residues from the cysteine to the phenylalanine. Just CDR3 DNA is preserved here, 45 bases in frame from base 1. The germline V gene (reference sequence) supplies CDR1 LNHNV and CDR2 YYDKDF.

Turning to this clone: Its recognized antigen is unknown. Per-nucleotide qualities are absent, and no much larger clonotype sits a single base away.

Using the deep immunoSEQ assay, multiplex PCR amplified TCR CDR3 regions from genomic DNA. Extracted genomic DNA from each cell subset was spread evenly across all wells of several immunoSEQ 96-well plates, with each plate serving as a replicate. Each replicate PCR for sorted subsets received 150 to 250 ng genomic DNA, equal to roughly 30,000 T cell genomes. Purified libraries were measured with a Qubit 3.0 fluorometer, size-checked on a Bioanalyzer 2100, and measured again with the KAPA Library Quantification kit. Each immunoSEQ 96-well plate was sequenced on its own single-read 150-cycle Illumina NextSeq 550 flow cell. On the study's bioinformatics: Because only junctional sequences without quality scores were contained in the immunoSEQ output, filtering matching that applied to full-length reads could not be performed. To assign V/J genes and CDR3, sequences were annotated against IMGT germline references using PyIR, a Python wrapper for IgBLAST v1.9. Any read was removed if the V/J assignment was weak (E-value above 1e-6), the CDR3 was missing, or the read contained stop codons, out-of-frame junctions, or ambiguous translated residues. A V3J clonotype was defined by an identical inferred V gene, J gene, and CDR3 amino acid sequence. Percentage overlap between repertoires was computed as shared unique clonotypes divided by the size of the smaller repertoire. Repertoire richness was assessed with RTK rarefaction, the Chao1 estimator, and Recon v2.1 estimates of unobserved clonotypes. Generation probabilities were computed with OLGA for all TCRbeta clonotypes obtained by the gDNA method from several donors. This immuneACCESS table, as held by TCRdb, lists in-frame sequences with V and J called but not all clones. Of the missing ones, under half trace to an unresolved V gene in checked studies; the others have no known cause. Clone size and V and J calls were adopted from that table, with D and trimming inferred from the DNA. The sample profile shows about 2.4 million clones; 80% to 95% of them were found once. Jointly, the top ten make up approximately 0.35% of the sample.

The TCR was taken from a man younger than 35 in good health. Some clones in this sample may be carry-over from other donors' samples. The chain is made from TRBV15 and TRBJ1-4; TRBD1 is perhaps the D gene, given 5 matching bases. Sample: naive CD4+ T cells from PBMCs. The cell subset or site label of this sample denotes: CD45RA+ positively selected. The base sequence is TGTGCCACCAGCGGCCCTCCACAGGTTTCCCTAGGGCTGTTTTTT. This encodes CATSGPPQVSLGLFF.